What follows are 12 T cell receptor beta chains derived from one specimen sequenced in a study of cytomegalovirus exposure and HLA in healthy donors. PCR involved 60 Vbeta and 13 Jbeta primers. The protocol was immunoSEQ multiplex PCR, while the TCRdb copy is restricted to in-frame clones and leaves out a portion. This sample has 45,000 to 60,000 clones; around 80% occur once, and the top ten carry about 7.8%. Sequenced sample: PBMCs. Receptors originate from a man aged 25-40 years in good health and CMV-seropositive.

This clone was observed once. This rearrangement joins TRBV5-4 to TRBJ2-6, with D possibly being TRBD2 (6 bases). V lost 5 bases, J lost 5 bases, and 14 bases lay in between. Germline assignment: CDR1 SGHNT and CDR2 YYREEE (reference sequence). The CDR3 is 15 residues long. The DNA of the CDR3 is TGTGCCAGCAGGTCCTGGCGGGAAAGGGCCAACGTCCTGACTTTC. This codes for CASRSWRERANVLTF.

The gene calls are TRBV27 and TRBJ1-5; D is ambiguous. CDR3 size: 14 residues. The ends were cut back, 3 bases at V and 4 bases at J, with 10 bases in the middle. Germline V gives CDR1 MNHEY, CDR2 SMNVEV (reference sequence). The DNA for the CDR3 is TGTGCCAGCAGTTTTCGAGGCCCTAATCAGCCCCAGCATTTT. Translation: CASSFRGPNQPQHF.

This chain links TRBV5-1 with TRBJ1-4; D perhaps matches TRBD1 (5 bases). CDR1 and CDR2 (germline): SGHRS, YFSETQ. The CDR3 has 16 amino acids. Trimming stripped 4 bases from V and 2 bases from J, with 15 bases between. CDR3 in amino acids: CASSLGTAYTNEKLFF. DNA of the CDR3: TGCGCCAGCAGCCTAGGGACTGCTTATACTAATGAAAAACTGTTTTTT.

The chain has TRBV28 and TRBJ2-1, with D perhaps TRBD2 (6 bases). V lost 6 bases, J lost 4 bases, and 16 bases lay in between. The CDR3 has 15 amino acids. Germline loops: CDR1 MDHEN, CDR2 SYDVKM. In DNA, the CDR3 is TGTGCCAGCAGCCGGGAAGAGCGGGCATACAATGAGCAGTTCTTC. Translation gives CASSREERAYNEQFF. The complete variable domain, with remaining parts taken from reference TRBV28 and TRBJ2-1, reads DVKVTQSSRYLVKRTGEKVFLECVQDMDHENMFWYRQDPGLGLRLIYFSYDVKMKEKGDIPEGYSVSREKKERFSLILESASTNQTSMYLCASSREERAYNEQFFGPGTRLTVL.

The CDR3 is CASSLNPPVYQETQYF. In DNA, the CDR3 is TGTGCCAGCAGCTTAAATCCCCCAGTGTACCAAGAGACCCAGTACTTC. The rearrangement uses TRBV7-3 and TRBJ2-5; D gene uncertain. Germline CDR1 reads SGHTA; CDR2 reads FQGTGA. CDR3 size: 16 residues. V lost 1 base to trimming and J lost 0 bases, with 12 bases between them.

This clone appeared a few times. The sample carries other DNA sequences with the same CDR3. The V gene is TRBV6-1, the J gene TRBJ1-6, with D perhaps matching TRBD1 (6 bases). Trimming shortened V by 8 bases and J by 1 base, and 12 bases separated the two germline ends. This CDR3 has 15 residues. CDR1 is MNHNS, CDR2 SASEGT, per germline. The chain's CDR3 is CASQQGGSYNSPLHF. The CDR3 DNA reads TGTGCCAGCCAACAGGGTGGGTCCTATAATTCACCCCTCCACTTT.

This sequence joins TRBV4-2 and TRBJ2-1; 9 bases map to TRBD2. The V segment lost 0 bases and the J segment 11 bases; nucleotides outside the gene matches: 14. CDR3 length: 17 residues. Germline lookup yields CDR1 LGHNA and CDR2 YNFKEQ. The CDR3 protein is CASSQESGGGAGAKQFF. The CDR3 DNA is TGTGCCAGCAGCCAAGAGTCCGGCGGGGGGGCTGGGGCGAAGCAGTTCTTC.

The chain uses TRBV5-1 and TRBJ2-5; D is possibly TRBD2 (5 bases). The germline V gene has CDR1 SGHRS and CDR2 YFSETQ. V lost 4 bases and J lost 4, with 11 bases in between. The CDR3 consists of 13 residues. Here the CDR3 reads CASSQTSRETQYF. In DNA form, the CDR3 reads TGCGCCAGCAGCCAAACTAGTAGAGAGACCCAGTACTTC. Using reference TRBV5-1 and TRBJ2-5 for the parts outside the CDR3, the full variable domain is KAGVTQTPRYLIKTRGQQVTLSCSPISGHRSVSWYQQTPGQGLQFLFEYFSETQRNKGNFPGRFSGRQFSNSRSEMNVSTLELGDSALYLCASSQTSRETQYFGPGTRLLVL.

The chain recombines TRBV30 with TRBJ1-5; 7 bases match TRBD1. This CDR3 has 14 residues. Germline V gives CDR1 GTSNPN, CDR2 SVGIG (reference sequence). V dropped 2 bases and J dropped 3; count of bases not matched to a gene: 4. CDR3 DNA sequence: TGTGCCTGGAGTCCAGGGGGGAACAATCAGCCCCAGCATTTT. Protein product: CAWSPGGNNQPQHF.

The rearrangement links TRBV27 to TRBJ2-1; 8 nucleotides align to TRBD2. The CDR3 sequence is 16 residues long. Germline V gene data show CDR1 as MNHEY and CDR2 as SMNVEV (reference sequence). V lost 7 bases to trimming and J lost 3 bases; unmatched junction nucleotides: 11. This chain's CDR3 is CASMNTGTRIYNEQFF. CDR3 sequence (DNA): TGTGCCAGCATGAACACCGGGACTAGAATCTACAATGAGCAGTTCTTC.

The chain is built from TRBV19 and TRBJ1-2; 9 bases match TRBD1. Germline V gene data show CDR1 as LNHDA and CDR2 as SQIVND (reference sequence). V shed 4 bases and J 3 bases; nucleotides not matched to a gene: 18. CDR3 length: 19 amino acids. The CDR3 reads CASSTRPGQGLYADYGYTF. The CDR3 DNA is TGTGCCAGTAGTACCAGACCGGGACAGGGTTTATACGCGGACTATGGCTACACCTTC.

This clone appeared a few times. The chain carries TRBV7-8 and TRBJ1-1; perhaps TRBD1 as D (6 bases). Germline CDR1 and CDR2: SGHVS and FQNEAQ. CDR3 length equals 13 residues. The germline V and J ends were trimmed by 5 bases and 1 base, with 8 bases remaining between them. The CDR3 region is CASSEGGNTEAFF. The CDR3 coding sequence is TGTGCCAGCAGCGAAGGGGGGAACACTGAAGCTTTCTTT.